One sample yielded the 20 T cell receptor beta chains listed below, sequenced in a study of blood T cells in healthy people across ages. For the second PCR, which ran for about 6 to 11 cycles, a sample-barcoded 5' primer and a J-beta primer mix were used. TCRdb ran MiXCR on the 5' RACE reads and lists one entry per CDR3 protein. The sample holds over 950,000 distinct CDR3 sequences, roughly 51% seen once. The sample taken for sequencing was blood. Receptors were obtained from a woman in her fifties or sixties in good health.

This clonotype appeared many times. The rearrangement links TRBV28 to TRBJ2-7; D uncertain. The CDR3 covers 14 residues. The V and J ends lost 7 bases and 2 bases respectively, with 15 bases between them. Germline CDR1 and CDR2: MDHEN and SYDVKM. The CDR3 DNA is TGTGCCAGCACCCAGGACGGCAGCGCCTACGAGCAGTACTTC. Its protein product is CASTQDGSAYEQYF.

This clonotype was observed a handful of times. The chain employs TRBV29-1 and TRBJ1-2, with 7 positions matching TRBD1. This CDR3 contains 14 residues. With V trimmed by 4 bases and J by 0 bases, 5 bases remained unmatched. Germline V gene lookup returns CDR1 SQVTM and CDR2 ANQGSEA. The CDR3 loop is CSVGTGQSNYGYTF. CDR3 DNA: TGCAGCGTTGGGACGGGACAGTCTAACTATGGCTACACCTTC.

The rearrangement uses TRBV5-6 and TRBJ2-5, with 7 bases identical to TRBD2. The end of the DNA aligns better with TRBJ2-7, so the J call may be wrong. The germline V gene encodes CDR1 SGHDT and CDR2 YYEEEE. The CDR3 loop spans 16 amino acids. CDR3 DNA sequence: TGTGCCAGCAGCTTGGTACTTGTAGCGGGCGCCTACGAGCAGTACTTC. Protein sequence: CASSLVLVAGAYEQYF.

This clonotype was counted a few times. The chain couples TRBV27 to TRBJ2-6; 9 bases match TRBD1. The trim removed 4 bases at V and 9 bases at J, leaving 7 bases unmatched. CDR1 MNHEY and CDR2 SMNVEV come from the germline V gene (reference sequence). This CDR3 comprises 15 residues. DNA of the CDR3: TGTGCCAGCAGTTCTCGGGACAGGGAGGGCAACGTCCTGACTTTC. Translating gives CASSSRDREGNVLTF.

This clonotype was detected only a few times. This sequence joins TRBV2 and TRBJ2-7; 7 nucleotides line up with TRBD1. CDR3 length: 16 amino acids. Germline V gives CDR1 SNHLY, CDR2 FYNNEI. The trim removed 6 bases at V and 1 base at J, leaving 12 bases unmatched. The CDR3 sequence is CASSSLTGETSYEQYF. The CDR3 DNA reads TGTGCCAGCAGCTCATTAACAGGGGAAACGTCCTACGAGCAGTACTTC.

This rearrangement joins TRBV29-1 to TRBJ1-1, with a possible D match to TRBD1 (6 bases). This CDR3 has 13 residues. CDR1 is SQVTM and CDR2 is ANQGSEA in the germline V gene. The V gene lost 5 bases and the J gene lost 5 bases, with 15 bases spanning the gap. CDR3 coding DNA: TGCAGCGTTCCCTCCGCAGGGGAGACTGAAGCTTTCTTT. Amino acid sequence: CSVPSAGETEAFF.

CDR3: CASVPGPHNEQFF. DNA of the CDR3: TGTGCCAGCGTCCCCGGGCCCCACAATGAGCAGTTCTTC. This chain uses TRBV28 with TRBJ2-1; no clear D gene. Trimming left V 8 bases short and J 5 bases short, with 13 bases between. Germline V gene lookup returns CDR1 MDHEN and CDR2 SYDVKM. The CDR3 has 13 residues.

This clonotype was counted a few times. The V gene is TRBV28, the J gene TRBJ1-2; possibly TRBD1 for D (6 bases). The CDR3 sequence is 13 residues long. Looked up from germline, CDR1 is MDHEN and CDR2 is SYDVKM. V gave up 4 bases and J gave up 8 bases, with 14 bases separating them. DNA of the CDR3: TGTGCCAGCAGTTCCGGACAGTCGCGGGGCTACACCTTC. Translating it yields CASSSGQSRGYTF.

The chain combines TRBV10-3 with TRBJ1-4, with D unclear. The CDR3 consists of 16 residues. V was shortened by 3 bases and J by 8 bases, with 19 bases between the two germline ends. Germline V lookup: CDR1 ENHRY, CDR2 SYGVKD. CDR3 nucleotides: TGTGCCATCAGTGAAGGCAGCCATCTTTTCAAGGAAAAACTGTTTTTT. Translation: CAISEGSHLFKEKLFF.

The V gene is TRBV2, the J gene TRBJ2-7, with D perhaps matching TRBD2 (5 bases). Trimming pared 7 bases from V and 3 bases from J, leaving 10 bases between. This CDR3 has 12 amino acids. Germline V gene sequence: CDR1 SNHLY, CDR2 FYNNEI. CDR3 in amino acids: CASTADYYEQYF. The CDR3, as DNA: TGTGCCAGCACTGCCGACTACTACGAGCAGTACTTC. The full variable domain, its missing parts supplied by reference TRBV2 and TRBJ2-7, is EPEVTQTPSHQVTQMGQEVILRCVPISNHLYFYWYRQILGQKVEFLVSFYNNEISEKSEIFDDQFSVERPDGSNFTLKIRSTKLEDSAMYFCASTADYYEQYFGPGTRLTVT.

This clonotype was picked up a small number of times. V and J are TRBV20-1 and TRBJ2-1; the D gene is possibly TRBD2 (6 bases). This CDR3 is 13 amino acids long. V lost 6 bases and J 6 bases, leaving 15 bases between the germline ends. Germline loops: CDR1 DFQATT, CDR2 SNEGSKA (reference sequence). The chain's CDR3 is CSAPARTINEQFF. CDR3 DNA: TGCAGTGCGCCGGCGCGGACTATCAATGAGCAGTTCTTC.

This rearrangement joins TRBV2 to TRBJ2-4; D is ambiguous. The CDR3 spans 14 residues. Trimming removed 7 bases from V and 0 bases from J, with 10 bases in between. Germline V CDR1 and CDR2: SNHLY, FYNNEI. Here the CDR3 DNA reads TGTGCCAGCAAACGACGGGTAGCCAAAAACATTCAGTACTTC. It codes for CASKRRVAKNIQYF.

The chain recombines TRBV7-6 with TRBJ2-3; D is unresolved. The CDR3 runs to 16 residues. V was shortened by 5 bases and J by 1 base, with 16 bases between the two germline ends. From germline, CDR1 is SGHVS and CDR2 FNYEAQ. CDR3 protein: CASSPQLGPGTDTQYF. CDR3 sequence (DNA): TGTGCCAGCAGCCCACAGCTAGGACCGGGCACAGATACGCAGTATTTT.

In this sample, this clonotype turned up a few times. The genes are TRBV12-3 or TRBV12-4 and TRBJ2-1, with 11 bases identical to TRBD1. The CDR3 consists of 15 residues. After removal of 7 bases from V and 9 bases from J, the junction contained 11 bases not matched to a gene. The CDR3 sequence is CASTRPGQGVFEQFF. CDR3 DNA: TGTGCCAGCACCCGGCCGGGACAGGGGGTATTTGAGCAGTTCTTC.

Only a few counts were recorded for this clonotype. The rearrangement uses TRBV7-3 and TRBJ2-3; a possible D gene is TRBD1 (6 bases). Germline V gene lookup returns CDR1 SGHTA and CDR2 FQGTGA. This CDR3 has 16 amino acids. V dropped 1 base and J dropped 1 base, with 12 bases sitting between them. In nucleotides, the CDR3 is TGTGCCAGCAGCTTAAGCAGGGCAGGGGGCACAGATACGCAGTATTTT. This translates into CASSLSRAGGTDTQYF.

This clonotype occurred a few times. The chain is built from TRBV7-9 and TRBJ2-7; 8 nucleotides align to TRBD1. Germline V CDR1 and CDR2: SEHNR, FQNEAQ (reference sequence). The J segment lost 6 bases and the V segment lost 2 bases, leaving 6 bases of the junction unmatched. The CDR3 is made up of 14 amino acids. This chain's CDR3 is CASSLPLTGAEQYF. CDR3 in DNA: TGTGCCAGCAGCTTACCTTTGACAGGGGCCGAGCAGTACTTC.

The gene calls are TRBV3-1 and TRBJ2-7, with unresolved D. Trimming removed 1 base at V and 4 bases at J, with 5 bases between. Germline CDR1 and CDR2: LGHDT and YNNKEL (reference sequence). This CDR3 has 12 residues. The CDR3: CASSQVQYEQYF. The CDR3, as DNA: TGTGCCAGCAGCCAAGTCCAGTACGAGCAGTACTTC.

The V call is TRBV20-1, the J call TRBJ2-3, with D unclear. V lost 3 bases and J lost 0, with 19 bases in between. The CDR3 covers 17 residues. Germline V CDR1 and CDR2: DFQATT, SNEGSKA (reference sequence). CDR3 nucleotide sequence: TGCAGTGCTAGTTCTCTAGGTCAAGCTTTTAGCACAGATACGCAGTATTTT. Its translation: CSASSLGQAFSTDTQYF.

The chain is built from TRBV4-1 and TRBJ2-5, with 7 bases that match TRBD2. The CDR3 extends over 18 amino acids. Per the germline V gene, CDR1 is MGHRA and CDR2 is YSYEKL. After removal of 0 bases from V and 5 bases from J, the junction contained 15 bases not matched to a gene. CDR3 residues: CASSQERLGGSRHETQYF. As DNA, the CDR3 is TGCGCCAGCAGCCAAGAGAGGCTCGGCGGGAGTAGGCATGAGACCCAGTACTTC.

The CDR3 region is CASSWRDGVYGYTF. DNA of the CDR3: TGTGCCAGCAGCTGGCGGGACGGAGTATATGGCTACACCTTC. The chain is built from TRBV7-2 and TRBJ1-2; D perhaps matches TRBD1 (5 bases). CDR3 length equals 14 residues. Trimming took off 4 bases at V and 5 bases at J, with 14 bases between the two ends. CDR1 and CDR2 (germline): SGHTA, FQGNSA.